The 21 T cell receptor beta chains in this list originate from one sample, sequenced in a study of T cells after yellow fever vaccination. TCRdb passed the 5' RACE reads through MiXCR, listing each CDR3 protein once. Among about 130,000 distinct CDR3 sequences listed, over 8% were seen once. The material was CD8+ T cells sorted from PBMCs, obtained on the day of the yellow fever booster vaccination. The receptors derive from a young man who received the YFV17D yellow fever vaccine.

The sample holds a few counts of this clonotype. The chain uses TRBV6-2 or TRBV6-3 and TRBJ1-1, with D uncertain. Germline CDR1 reads MNHEY; CDR2 reads SVGEGT. Trimming pared 0 bases from V and 0 bases from J, leaving 11 bases between. CDR3 length equals 16 residues. The CDR3 DNA sequence: TGTGCCAGCAGTTACTCTATCAGAGTACTGAACACTGAAGCTTTCTTT. Translated: CASSYSIRVLNTEAFF.

This clonotype was picked up a small number of times. The rearrangement joins TRBV4-3 to TRBJ2-5; TRBD2 aligns across 9 bases. CDR1 is LGHNA and CDR2 is YSLEER in the germline V gene. V shed 0 bases, J shed 4 bases, and the junction held 9 bases outside the gene matches. The CDR3 extends over 17 amino acids. CDR3 loop: CASSQDGLAGNVETQYF. In DNA, the CDR3 is TGCGCCAGCAGCCAAGATGGCCTAGCGGGGAATGTAGAGACCCAGTACTTC.

The rearrangement joins TRBV4-2 to TRBJ2-2, with D possibly called TRBD1 or TRBD2 (5 bases each). CDR3 size: 16 residues. Germline V gene lookup returns CDR1 LGHNA and CDR2 YNFKEQ. V gave up 2 bases and J gave up 6 bases, with 16 bases separating them. The CDR3 nucleotides are TGTGCCAGCAGCCAACGCACCGGGACCCTACCCGGGGAGCTGTTTTTT. The encoded protein is CASSQRTGTLPGELFF.

The chain is built from TRBV12-3 or TRBV12-4 and TRBJ1-1; D is undetermined. This CDR3 is built from 13 residues. The germline V and J ends were trimmed by 7 bases and 3 bases, with 12 bases remaining between them. The chain's CDR3 is CASTDYRDTEAFF. The CDR3 DNA follows: TGTGCCAGCACTGATTACCGGGACACTGAAGCTTTCTTT.

The chain is built from TRBV20-1 and TRBJ1-1; 7 bases map to TRBD1. CDR1 is DFQATT and CDR2 is SNEGSKA in the germline V gene (reference sequence). J was trimmed by 6 bases and V by 1 base; bases with no gene match: 11. This CDR3 spans 15 amino acids. CDR3 DNA sequence: TGCAGTGCTAGAGCTGAGAGGGGGCGAATGCCTGAAGCTTTCTTT. Translation: CSARAERGRMPEAFF.

This clonotype was seen only a few times. The chain links TRBV7-9 to TRBJ1-3; D is undetermined. This CDR3 has 13 amino acids. The V gene lost 6 bases and the J gene lost 4 bases, with 10 bases spanning the gap. Germline lookup yields CDR1 SEHNR and CDR2 FQNEAQ (reference sequence). CDR3 coding DNA: TGTGCCAGCAGGTCGGTTGACGGAAACACCATATATTTT. It specifies CASRSVDGNTIYF.

This chain uses TRBV9 with TRBJ1-1; D is possibly TRBD1 (5 bases). V lost 4 bases and J lost 4, with 20 bases in between. Germline V gene data show CDR1 as SGDLS and CDR2 as YYNGEE. The CDR3 contains 16 residues. In DNA form, the CDR3 reads TGTGCCAGCAGCCCCTGGGGAGGGACCGGTGTCACTGAAGCTTTCTTT. Its translation is CASSPWGGTGVTEAFF.

The rearrangement uses TRBV29-1 and TRBJ2-3, with D maybe TRBD2 (6 bases). The CDR3 is made up of 16 amino acids. Germline loops: CDR1 SQVTM, CDR2 ANQGSEA. V lost 2 bases, J lost 2 bases, and 17 bases lay in between. For the CDR3, the DNA is TGCAGCGTTGAACTGGAGACTAGTCCTTTCACAGATACGCAGTATTTT. This codes for CSVELETSPFTDTQYF.

The chain has TRBV4-3 and TRBJ2-1; 7 bases map to TRBD2. The CDR3 is 17 amino acids. V trimming: 0 bases; J trimming: 0 bases; junction bases outside the gene matches: 5. CDR1 is LGHNA and CDR2 is YSLEER in the germline V gene. CDR3 in amino acids: CASSQERAGDSYNEQFF. CDR3 DNA sequence: TGCGCCAGCAGCCAAGAGCGGGCGGGGGACTCCTACAATGAGCAGTTCTTC.

The sample holds a few counts of this clonotype. V usage is TRBV12-3 or TRBV12-4 and J usage is TRBJ1-5; D ambiguous. The V end lost 5 bases, the J end lost 4 bases, and 18 bases lay between the germline ends. The CDR3 covers 16 residues. The CDR3 protein is CASSPGPSDLNQPQHF. The CDR3 DNA reads TGTGCCAGCAGTCCCGGGCCCAGCGATCTGAATCAGCCCCAGCATTTT.

This clonotype was counted at least ten times. The chain recombines TRBV6-6 with TRBJ1-4; D possibly corresponds to TRBD1 (5 bases). Germline CDR1 reads MNHNY; CDR2 reads SVGAGI (reference sequence). Trimming took off 3 bases at V and 6 bases at J, with 14 bases between the two ends. The CDR3 covers 15 residues. The DNA of the CDR3 is TGTGCCAGCAGTTATGGGGCGCAGGCTCATGAAAAACTGTTTTTT. Its translation is CASSYGAQAHEKLFF.

This clonotype occurred a few times. The rearrangement uses TRBV4-3 and TRBJ2-7; TRBD2 might be the D (6 bases). Germline V CDR1 and CDR2: LGHNA, YSLEER. With 2 bases removed from V and 6 bases from J, the gap between germline ends came to 11 bases. The CDR3 covers 13 residues. The CDR3 DNA follows: TGCGCCAGCAGCCAAACTATCGGGGGCGAGCAGTACGTC. This encodes CASSQTIGGEQYV.

This clonotype came up a few times. V usage is TRBV4-3 and J usage is TRBJ2-1; 7 bases agree with TRBD1. V trimming: 3 bases; J trimming: 7 bases; junction bases outside the gene matches: 6. The CDR3 is made up of 14 amino acids. The V gene's germline CDR1 is LGHNA and CDR2 YSLEER. This CDR3 reads CASSHRTGQNEQFF. Here the CDR3 DNA reads TGCGCCAGCAGCCACCGGACAGGCCAGAATGAGCAGTTCTTC.

The chain employs TRBV7-6 and TRBJ2-5, with 8 bases aligning to TRBD2. The junction had 8 bases not matched to a gene; V was cut back by 0 bases and J by 5 bases. Germline V gene data show CDR1 as SGHVS and CDR2 as FNYEAQ. The CDR3 extends over 16 amino acids. CDR3 protein: CASSLAVVAGWETQYF. The CDR3 DNA sequence: TGTGCCAGCAGCTTAGCGGTGGTAGCGGGATGGGAGACCCAGTACTTC.

V gene TRBV3-1 combines with J gene TRBJ2-3; maybe TRBD1 (6 bases). Germline CDR1 and CDR2: LGHDT and YNNKEL (reference sequence). Between the trimmed V and J ends, which lost 6 bases and 9 bases, there was a span of 13 bases. The length of the CDR3 is 12 residues. The CDR3 protein is CASSSGALTQYF. CDR3 coding DNA: TGTGCCAGCAGTTCAGGGGCTTTGACGCAGTATTTT.

The sample holds a few counts of this clonotype. The rearrangement links TRBV10-3 to TRBJ2-1; D may be TRBD2 (5 bases). The V end lost 3 bases, the J end lost 0 bases, and 9 bases lay between the germline ends. This CDR3 comprises 15 residues. Germline assignment: CDR1 ENHRY and CDR2 SYGVKD. The CDR3 DNA is TGTGCCATCAGTGACGGGGAAAGCTCCTACAATGAGCAGTTCTTC. It specifies CAISDGESSYNEQFF.

This clonotype was seen a handful of times. The V call is TRBV4-1, the J call TRBJ2-5; D is unclear. Germline lookup yields CDR1 MGHRA and CDR2 YSYEKL. The CDR3 is 14 amino acids. Trimming removed 4 bases at V and 0 bases at J, with 9 bases between. CDR3 sequence reads: CASSPTIDQETQYF. CDR3 DNA sequence: TGCGCCAGCAGCCCCACCATCGACCAAGAGACCCAGTACTTC.

CDR3 residues: CASSIVGFGSYNEQFF. The DNA for the CDR3 is TGTGCCAGTAGTATAGTAGGTTTCGGCTCCTACAATGAGCAGTTCTTC. The rearrangement joins TRBV19 to TRBJ2-1; the D is unclear. CDR1 is LNHDA, CDR2 SQIVND, per germline (reference sequence). There are 16 residues in the CDR3. Trimming removed 1 base from V and 0 bases from J, with 10 bases in between.

This clonotype was counted between two and nine times. The chain carries TRBV10-2 and TRBJ2-7; 12 nucleotides agree with TRBD2. V gave up 5 bases and J gave up 3 bases; unmatched junction bases: 2. This CDR3 has 14 amino acids. The germline gives CDR1 WSHSY, CDR2 SAAADI. CDR3: CASSRTSGDYEQYF. DNA for the CDR3: TGCGCCAGCAGTAGGACTAGCGGGGACTACGAGCAGTACTTC.

The rearrangement links TRBV7-6 to TRBJ2-2; TRBD1 matches at 9 bases. J gave up 4 bases and V 10 bases, and 13 bases lay outside the gene matches. This CDR3 is built from 16 residues. Germline V lookup: CDR1 SGHVS, CDR2 FNYEAQ. The CDR3 protein is CAIRTGTGTSTGELFF. CDR3 sequence (DNA): TGTGCCATCCGAACCGGGACAGGGACAAGCACCGGGGAGCTGTTTTTT.

This clonotype was found a few times. This chain joins TRBV7-8 and TRBJ2-5; TRBD1 is a possible D gene (7 bases). V was cut by 4 bases and J by 5 bases, with 20 bases left in between. The CDR3 consists of 16 residues. Germline V CDR1 and CDR2: SGHVS, FQNEAQ. The CDR3 is CASSSPSEPGGETQYF. The CDR3 nucleotides read TGTGCCAGCAGCTCCCCTAGTGAGCCAGGGGGGGAGACCCAGTACTTC.